This T cell receptor beta chain was identified in a study of CD8+CD57+ T cells in acquired aplastic anemia. As for the study in general: Mean yield of DNA from sorted CD4+ and CD8+ cells was around 3 ug. The study's findings and limits: Controls did not differ significantly from patients in CD8+ Simpson's diversity. The number of CD8+ CDR3 sequences shared by patients and controls was twenty-nine.

Patients sequenced had flow cytometry evidence of CD8+CD57+ cell expansion. With respect to this clonotype: No antigen is known for it.

Genomic DNA templated the TCR beta VDJ and CDR3 profiling. Via MiXCR, TCRdb re-called the reads, giving one row per CDR3 protein. The profile shows under 200,000 distinct CDR3 sequences, around half of them singletons. This TCR was sampled from a human donor with aplastic anemia. Material for sequencing was sorted CD4+, CD8+, or CD8+CD57+ T cells (not recorded which) from PBMCs.

The CDR3 DNA reads as TGTGCCAGCAGTGATCCCCTAGAGACAAGTGAGACCCAGTACTTC. Protein sequence: CASSDPLETSETQYF. V and J are TRBV2 and TRBJ2-5; D is unresolved. This CDR3 has 15 amino acids. Germline values: CDR1 SNHLY, CDR2 FYNNEI. V lost 3 bases to trimming and J lost 5 bases, with 16 bases between them.